One and the same sample provided the 15 T cell receptor beta chains below, sequenced in a study of cytomegalovirus exposure and HLA in healthy donors. With 60 Vbeta and 13 Jbeta primers, the PCR was carried out. Assay: immunoSEQ multiplex PCR; the TCRdb copy retains only in-frame clones and omits some. This sample has under 150,000 clones; roughly 72% occur once, and the top ten carry over 2%. Sequencing input: PBMCs. Receptor source: a man aged 35-49 years in good health and CMV-seronegative.

The chain joins TRBV25-1 to TRBJ2-3, with 7 bases identical to TRBD1. This CDR3 has 14 amino acids. Germline V CDR1 and CDR2: MGHDK, SYGVNS. V shed 2 bases, J shed 4 bases, and the junction held 3 bases outside the gene matches. The CDR3 DNA reads TGTGCCAGCAGTGAAAGACAGGGAGCAGATACGCAGTATTTT. Translation: CASSERQGADTQYF.

The J gene is TRBJ1-2, the V gene TRBV18, with TRBD1 matching over 7 bases. Germline assignment: CDR1 KGHSH and CDR2 LQKENI. CDR3 length: 14 amino acids. V trimming: 3 bases; J trimming: 3 bases; junction bases outside the gene matches: 4. CDR3: CASSPGTEYYGYTF. CDR3 DNA sequence: TGTGCCAGCTCACCCGGGACAGAGTACTATGGCTACACCTTC.

The V gene is TRBV30, the J gene TRBJ2-2; TRBD2 aligns across 13 bases. Germline V lookup: CDR1 GTSNPN, CDR2 SVGIG (reference sequence). The CDR3 sequence is 23 residues long. Losses at the gene ends were 3 bases for V and 3 bases for J; bases not matched to a gene: 25. The DNA of the CDR3 is TGTGCCTGGAGGGCCCCTCACCTTGGACTTTGGACTAGCGGGAGTGGGGACACCGGGGAGCTGTTTTTT. Protein product: CAWRAPHLGLWTSGSGDTGELFF.

This sequence joins TRBV19 and TRBJ1-1, with TRBD1 as a possible D gene (5 bases). Trimming took 6 bases from V and 6 from J, leaving 14 bases between them. CDR3 size: 13 residues. Germline CDR1 and CDR2: LNHDA and SQIVND (reference sequence). The chain's CDR3 is CASSLQGFPEAFF. The DNA of the CDR3 is TGTGCCAGTAGCCTCCAGGGTTTCCCTGAAGCTTTCTTT. Full variable domain (remainder filled in from reference TRBV19 and TRBJ1-1): DGGITQSPKYLFRKEGQNVTLSCEQNLNHDAMYWYRQDPGQGLRLIYYSQIVNDFQKGDIAEGYSVSREKKESFPLTVTSAQKNPTAFYLCASSLQGFPEAFFGQGTRLTVV.

The rearrangement uses TRBV27 and TRBJ2-1, with 9 bases fitting TRBD1. Per germline, CDR1 MNHEY and CDR2 SMNVEV (reference sequence). The CDR3 extends over 13 amino acids. V shed 8 bases, J shed 4 bases, and the junction held 3 bases outside the gene matches. Here the CDR3 reads CASVGQGYNEQFF. CDR3 DNA: TGTGCCAGCGTGGGACAGGGATACAATGAGCAGTTCTTC.

This rearrangement joins TRBV27 to TRBJ2-1; TRBD1 matches 8 bases. V lost 6 bases, J lost 6 bases, and 10 bases stayed unmatched. The germline V gene has CDR1 MNHEY and CDR2 SMNVEV (reference sequence). The CDR3 covers 15 residues. This CDR3 is CASSSGQGRVNEQFF. The CDR3 nucleotides are TGTGCCAGCAGCTCCGGACAGGGCAGGGTCAATGAGCAGTTCTTC.

V and J are TRBV5-6 and TRBJ2-5; the D is unclear. Per germline, CDR1 SGHDT and CDR2 YYEEEE. The CDR3 covers 13 residues. Trimming took off 2 bases at V and 9 bases at J, with 14 bases between the two ends. As DNA, the CDR3 is TGTGCCAGCAGCTTCGAGGCTTCAAATTCCCAGTACTTC. Translated, it gives CASSFEASNSQYF.

The chain recombines TRBV18 with TRBJ1-5; a possible D gene is TRBD1 (5 bases). V lost 1 base and J 2 bases, leaving 15 bases between the germline ends. Germline assignment: CDR1 KGHSH and CDR2 LQKENI. The CDR3 consists of 17 residues. This CDR3 reads CASSPQPPRGGNQPQHF. The CDR3 DNA reads as TGTGCCAGCTCACCACAACCGCCCCGGGGGGGCAATCAGCCCCAGCATTTT.

This chain links TRBV5-4 with TRBJ2-7, with D maybe TRBD2 (5 bases). This CDR3 contains 14 residues. CDR1 SGHNT and CDR2 YYREEE come from the germline V gene (reference sequence). V lost 5 bases and J lost 2, with 14 bases in between. This CDR3 reads CASSSGLAPYEQYF. CDR3 DNA sequence: TGTGCCAGCAGTTCCGGGTTAGCGCCCTACGAGCAGTACTTC.

The J gene is TRBJ1-2, the V gene TRBV28, with TRBD1 as a possible D gene (6 bases). Germline CDR1 and CDR2: MDHEN and SYDVKM. Between the trimmed V and J ends, which lost 6 bases and 3 bases, there was a span of 17 bases. The CDR3 spans 15 residues. The CDR3 is CASRLNYRVDYGYTF. CDR3 nucleotides: TGTGCCAGCAGACTGAATTACAGGGTCGACTATGGCTACACCTTC.

The J gene is TRBJ1-5, the V gene TRBV6-5, with a tentative D call TRBD1 (6 bases). V lost 4 bases, J lost 1 base, and 11 bases lay in between. The CDR3 extends over 15 amino acids. Germline V gene sequence: CDR1 MNHEY, CDR2 SVGAGI. CDR3 coding DNA: TGTGCCAGCAGTTTCGCTGGGGGCAGCAATCAGCCCCAGCATTTT. It specifies CASSFAGGSNQPQHF.

This clone was observed a handful of times. The chain employs TRBV6-5 and TRBJ2-5; D is uncertain. The CDR3 contains 13 residues. V was clipped by 6 bases and J by 1 base, with 9 bases between them. Germline V gene lookup returns CDR1 MNHEY and CDR2 SVGAGI. CDR3 amino acids: CASSRWRQETQYF. CDR3 nucleotide sequence: TGTGCCAGCAGCAGGTGGCGCCAAGAGACCCAGTACTTC.

The chain joins TRBV28 to TRBJ1-1; D possibly corresponds to TRBD1 (5 bases). Trimming took off 3 bases at V and 10 bases at J, with 9 bases between the two ends. The germline gives CDR1 MDHEN, CDR2 SYDVKM. CDR3 size: 11 residues. This CDR3 reads CASSFIGGAFF. CDR3 nucleotide sequence: TGTGCCAGCAGTTTCATCGGGGGAGCTTTCTTT.

This clone has a single count. This chain connects TRBV9 to TRBJ2-1, with D perhaps matching TRBD2 (5 bases). Between the trimmed V and J ends, which lost 0 bases and 4 bases, there was a span of 11 bases. In germline, CDR1 is SGDLS, CDR2 YYNGEE. CDR3 length: 15 residues. The CDR3 region is CASSVETGVYNEQFF. Here the CDR3 DNA reads TGTGCCAGCAGCGTAGAGACCGGGGTATACAATGAGCAGTTCTTC. Variable domain in full (rest from reference TRBV9 and TRBJ2-1): DSGVTQTPKHLITATGQRVTLRCSPRSGDLSVYWYQQSLDQGLQFLIQYYNGEERAKGNILERFSAQQFPDLHSELNLSSLELGDSALYFCASSVETGVYNEQFFGPGTRLTVL.

This clone was observed a handful of times. CDR3 loop: CASSYITGTGDGYTF. CDR3 DNA sequence: TGTGCCAGCAGCTATATAACCGGGACAGGGGACGGCTACACCTTC. The V and J genes are TRBV7-9 and TRBJ1-2, with 10 positions matching TRBD1. Germline assignment: CDR1 SEHNR and CDR2 FQNEAQ (reference sequence). Trimming removed 4 bases from V and 8 bases from J; junction bases left unmatched: 10. The CDR3 consists of 15 residues. The full variable domain, rest sourced from reference TRBV7-9 and TRBJ1-2, is DTGVSQNPRHKITKRGQNVTFRCDPISEHNRLYWYRQTLGQGPEFLTYFQNEAQLEKSRLLSDRFSAERPKGSFSTLEIQRTEQGDSAMYLCASSYITGTGDGYTFGSGTRLTVV.